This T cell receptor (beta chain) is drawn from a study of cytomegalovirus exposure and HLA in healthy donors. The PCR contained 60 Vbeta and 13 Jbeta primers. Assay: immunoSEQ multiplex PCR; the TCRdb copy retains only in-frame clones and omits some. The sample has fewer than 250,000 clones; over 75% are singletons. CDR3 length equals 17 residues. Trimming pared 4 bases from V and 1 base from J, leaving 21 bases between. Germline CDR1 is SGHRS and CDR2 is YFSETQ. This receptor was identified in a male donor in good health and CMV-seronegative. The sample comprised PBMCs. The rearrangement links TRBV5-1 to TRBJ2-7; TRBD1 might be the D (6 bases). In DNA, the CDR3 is TGCGCCAGCAGCACACGATGGGCGACAGGAGATTCCTACGAGCAGTACTTC. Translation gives CASSTRWATGDSYEQYF. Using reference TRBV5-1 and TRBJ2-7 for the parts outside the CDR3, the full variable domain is KAGVTQTPRYLIKTRGQQVTLSCSPISGHRSVSWYQQTPGQGLQFLFEYFSETQRNKGNFPGRFSGRQFSNSRSEMNVSTLELGDSALYLCASSTRWATGDSYEQYFGPGTRLTVT.